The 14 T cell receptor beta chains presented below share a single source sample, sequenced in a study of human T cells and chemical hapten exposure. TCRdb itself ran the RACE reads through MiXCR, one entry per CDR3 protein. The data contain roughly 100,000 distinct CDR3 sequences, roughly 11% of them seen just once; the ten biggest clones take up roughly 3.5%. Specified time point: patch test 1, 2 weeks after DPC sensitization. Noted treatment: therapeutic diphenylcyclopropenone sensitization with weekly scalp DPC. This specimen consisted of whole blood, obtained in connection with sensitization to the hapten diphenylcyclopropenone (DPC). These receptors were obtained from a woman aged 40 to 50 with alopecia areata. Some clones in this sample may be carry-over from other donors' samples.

The CDR3 DNA reads as TGTGCCAGCAGCCCAGCGGGGGTTAGCACAGATACGCAGTATTTT. It codes for CASSPAGVSTDTQYF. This sequence joins TRBV5-6 and TRBJ2-3, with 8 bases matching TRBD2. V trimming: 4 bases; J trimming: 0 bases; junction bases outside the gene matches: 4. The CDR3 spans 15 residues. Germline V lookup: CDR1 SGHDT, CDR2 YYEEEE. Based on the CDR3 plus reference TRBV5-6 and TRBJ2-3, the full variable domain is DAGVTQSPTHLIKTRGQQVTLRCSPKSGHDTVSWYQQALGQGPQFIFQYYEEEERQRGNFPDRFSGHQFPNYSSELNVNALLLGDSALYLCASSPAGVSTDTQYFGPGTRLTVL.

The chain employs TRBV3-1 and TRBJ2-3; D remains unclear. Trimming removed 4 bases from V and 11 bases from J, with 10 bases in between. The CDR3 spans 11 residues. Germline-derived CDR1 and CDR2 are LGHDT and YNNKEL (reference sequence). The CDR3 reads CASSLRTEQYF. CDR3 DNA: TGTGCCAGCAGCCTGCGGACGGAGCAGTATTTT.

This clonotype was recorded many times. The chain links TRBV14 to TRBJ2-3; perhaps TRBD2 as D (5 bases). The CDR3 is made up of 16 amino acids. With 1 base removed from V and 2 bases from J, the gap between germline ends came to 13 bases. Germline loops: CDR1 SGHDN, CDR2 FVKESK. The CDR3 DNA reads TGTGCCAGCAGCCAAGTGCGGGCAGCTAACACAGATACGCAGTATTTT. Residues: CASSQVRAANTDTQYF.

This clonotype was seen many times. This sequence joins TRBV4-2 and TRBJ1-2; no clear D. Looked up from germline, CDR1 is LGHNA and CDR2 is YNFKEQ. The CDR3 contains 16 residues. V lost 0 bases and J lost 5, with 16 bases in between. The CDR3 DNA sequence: TGTGCCAGCAGCCAAGATCTGGTCTCATTAGCTTATGGCTACACCTTC. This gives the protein CASSQDLVSLAYGYTF.

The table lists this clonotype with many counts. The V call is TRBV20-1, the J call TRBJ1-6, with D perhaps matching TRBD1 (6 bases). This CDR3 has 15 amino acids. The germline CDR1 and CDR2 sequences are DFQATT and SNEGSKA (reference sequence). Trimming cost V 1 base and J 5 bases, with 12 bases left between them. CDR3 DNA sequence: TGCAGTGCTAGAGTCCAGGGGACTAATAATTCACCCCTCCACTTT. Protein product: CSARVQGTNNSPLHF.

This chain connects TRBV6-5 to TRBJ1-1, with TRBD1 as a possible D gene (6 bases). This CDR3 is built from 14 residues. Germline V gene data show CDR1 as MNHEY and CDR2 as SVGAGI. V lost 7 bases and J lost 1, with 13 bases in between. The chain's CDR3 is CASNRGQSNTEAFF. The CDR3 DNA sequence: TGTGCCAGCAACCGGGGGCAATCGAACACTGAAGCTTTCTTT.

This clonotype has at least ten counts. This CDR3 reads CATSRDNSWGIGELFF. The CDR3 nucleotides read TGTGCCACCAGCAGAGATAATTCGTGGGGAATCGGGGAGCTGTTTTTT. The V call is TRBV15, the J call TRBJ2-2; D gene uncertain. Germline CDR1 is LNHNV and CDR2 is YYDKDF (reference sequence). Trimming cost V 0 bases and J 7 bases, with 15 bases left between them. This CDR3 is built from 16 residues.

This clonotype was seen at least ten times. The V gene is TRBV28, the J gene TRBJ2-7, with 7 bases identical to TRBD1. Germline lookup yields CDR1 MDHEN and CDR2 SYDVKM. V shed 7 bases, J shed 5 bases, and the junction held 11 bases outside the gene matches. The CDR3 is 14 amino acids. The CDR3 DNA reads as TGTGCCAGCAACCTCGAGGGGGCGCAGGACGAGCAGTACTTC. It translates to CASNLEGAQDEQYF.

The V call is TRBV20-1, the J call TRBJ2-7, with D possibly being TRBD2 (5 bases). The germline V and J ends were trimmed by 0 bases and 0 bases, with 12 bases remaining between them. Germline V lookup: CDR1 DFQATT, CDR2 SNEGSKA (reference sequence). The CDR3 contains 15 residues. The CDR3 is CSARDGERASYEQYF. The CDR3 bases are TGCAGTGCTAGAGACGGGGAGAGGGCCTCCTACGAGCAGTACTTC.

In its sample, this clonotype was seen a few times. DNA for the CDR3: TGTGCCACCAGTGAGCTGGGACTAGCGGTCGGCTCCTACAATGAGCAGTTCTTC. Protein sequence: CATSELGLAVGSYNEQFF. The rearrangement joins TRBV24-1 to TRBJ2-1; 11 positions agree with TRBD2. The trim removed 4 bases at V and 0 bases at J, leaving 7 bases unmatched. This CDR3 is 18 amino acids long. Germline CDR1 KGHDR, CDR2 SFDVKD.

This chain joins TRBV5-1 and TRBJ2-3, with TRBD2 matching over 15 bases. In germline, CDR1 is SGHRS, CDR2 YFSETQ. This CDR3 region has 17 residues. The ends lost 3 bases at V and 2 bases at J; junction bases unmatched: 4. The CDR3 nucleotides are TGCGCCAGCAGCTCCGGACTAGCGGGAGGGAACACAGATACGCAGTATTTT. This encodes CASSSGLAGGNTDTQYF.

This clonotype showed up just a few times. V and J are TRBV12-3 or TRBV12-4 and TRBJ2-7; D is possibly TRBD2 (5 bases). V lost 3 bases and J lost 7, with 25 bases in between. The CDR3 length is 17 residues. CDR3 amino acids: CASSFPPGLSWGTEQYF. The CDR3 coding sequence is TGTGCCAGCAGTTTCCCCCCTGGACTTTCCTGGGGAACGGAGCAGTACTTC.

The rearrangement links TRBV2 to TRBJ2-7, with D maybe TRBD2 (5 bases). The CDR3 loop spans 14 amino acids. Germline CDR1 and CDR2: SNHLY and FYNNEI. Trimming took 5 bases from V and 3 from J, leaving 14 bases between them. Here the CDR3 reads CASSRTDTLYEQYF. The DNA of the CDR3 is TGTGCCAGCAGTAGGACTGACACTCTCTACGAGCAGTACTTC.

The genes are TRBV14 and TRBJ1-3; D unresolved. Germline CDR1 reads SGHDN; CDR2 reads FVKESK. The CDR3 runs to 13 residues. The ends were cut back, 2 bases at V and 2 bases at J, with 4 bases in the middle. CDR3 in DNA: TGTGCCAGCAGCCAAAGGGCTGGAAACACCATATATTTT. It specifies CASSQRAGNTIYF. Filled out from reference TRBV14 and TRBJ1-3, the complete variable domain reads EAGVTQFPSHSVIEKGQTVTLRCDPISGHDNLYWYRRVMGKEIKFLLHFVKESKQDESGMPNNRFLAERTGGTYSTLKVQPAELEDSGVYFCASSQRAGNTIYFGEGSWLTVV.